Described below is a single TCR beta chain sequence and its context. The antigen remains unidentified. The germline CDR1 and CDR2 sequences are LNHDA and SQIVND (reference sequence). V was trimmed by 7 bases and J by 15 bases, leaving 7 bases between them. The CDR3 has 8 residues. The PCR had 60 Vbeta and 13 Jbeta primers. Sequenced by immunoSEQ multiplex PCR; TCRdb stores in-frame clones only, minus some. Of about 130,000 clones listed, approximately 80% were seen once; the top ten hold 2.2%. The data derive from a study of cytomegalovirus exposure and HLA in healthy donors. Findings and caveats of the study: The listing of some 170 TCR beta chains classed them as cytomegalovirus-associated. Donors were assumed by presence/absence analyses to have roughly uniform sequencing depth.

The sequence was obtained from a man under 40 in good health and CMV-seronegative. The sequenced sample was PBMCs. The rearrangement uses TRBV19 and TRBJ1-5; the D is unclear. The DNA of the CDR3 is TGTGCCAGTACCGTCTCGCATTTT. Translated, it gives CASTVSHF.